Listed here are 23 T cell receptor beta chains from one sample, sequenced in a study of blood T cells in healthy people across ages. A J-beta primer mix and a sample-barcoded 5' primer were used in a second PCR of roughly 6 to 11 cycles. TCRdb reanalysed the 5' RACE reads using MiXCR and keeps one entry per CDR3 protein. In the table there are around 900,000 distinct CDR3 sequences, approximately 50% of which are singletons. Sample: blood. Source of these receptors: a woman between 55 and 75 years old in good health.

The chain is built from TRBV6-5 and TRBJ2-7; either TRBD1 or TRBD2 may supply D (6 bases each). Judging by the DNA end, TRBJ2-5 fits better; the J call may be wrong. CDR1 is MNHEY and CDR2 is SVGAGI in the germline V gene. The CDR3 has 18 amino acids. As DNA, the CDR3 is TGTGCCAGCAGTTACGACTGGGGGGCGGACCCCGCAAGGGAGACCCAGTACTTC. Protein sequence: CASSYDWGADPARETQYF.

The chain recombines TRBV5-1 with TRBJ2-5, with 9 bases lining up with TRBD2. Trimming took 0 bases from V and 4 from J; bases not matched to a gene: 7. Germline CDR1 SGHRS, CDR2 YFSETQ. This CDR3 contains 16 residues. This CDR3 reads CASSLGLAGARETQYF. The CDR3 DNA is TGCGCCAGCAGCTTGGGGTTAGCGGGAGCTCGAGAGACCCAGTACTTC.

The chain employs TRBV7-2 and TRBJ2-3, with 8 bases aligning to TRBD2. Trimming at V came to 6 bases and at J to 2 bases, leaving 7 bases not matched to a gene. The germline V gene encodes CDR1 SGHTA and CDR2 FQGNSA. CDR3 length: 15 residues. The DNA of the CDR3 is TGTGCCAGCAGGAGGGCAGCGGGAGTCACAGATACGCAGTATTTT. Protein product: CASRRAAGVTDTQYF.

The chain recombines TRBV4-2 with TRBJ1-4; no clear D. V was clipped by 4 bases and J by 4 bases, with 13 bases between them. The CDR3 has 15 amino acids. The germline CDR1 and CDR2 sequences are LGHNA and YNFKEQ. The chain's CDR3 is CASSRVAGFNEKLFF. CDR3 nucleotide sequence: TGTGCCAGCAGCCGAGTAGCGGGTTTTAATGAAAAACTGTTTTTT.

About this clonotype: The junction departs from germline at one end; a sequencing error may be responsible. V usage is TRBV5-1 and J usage is TRBJ1-4, with 7 bases aligning to TRBD1. The CDR3 consists of 14 residues. Germline CDR1 is SGHRS and CDR2 is YFSETQ. CDR3: CAGSPRTGSQKLFF. The CDR3 DNA sequence: TGCGCCGGCAGCCCGCGGACAGGATCTCAAAAACTGTTTTTT. Based on the CDR3 plus reference TRBV5-1 and TRBJ1-4, the full variable domain is KAGVTQTPRYLIKTRGQQVTLSCSPISGHRSVSWYQQTPGQGLQFLFEYFSETQRNKGNFPGRFSGRQFSNSRSEMNVSTLELGDSALYLCAGSPRTGSQKLFFGSGTQLSVL.

The gene calls are TRBV11-2 and TRBJ2-5, with D perhaps given as TRBD1 or TRBD2 (6 bases each). The CDR3 has 16 amino acids. The V end was cut by 5 bases, the J end by 5 bases, with 21 bases between. Germline CDR1 is SGHAT and CDR2 is FQNNGV. The CDR3 loop reads CASSHRGEPRGETQYF. The CDR3 nucleotides read TGTGCCAGCAGCCATAGGGGGGAACCTCGGGGGGAGACCCAGTACTTC.

This clonotype has just a few counts. V and J are TRBV11-1 and TRBJ2-5; 8 bases fit TRBD2. V was pared by 4 bases and J by 0 bases, with 7 bases of the junction left unmatched. This CDR3 has 16 amino acids. Germline V gene lookup returns CDR1 SGHAT and CDR2 FQDESV (reference sequence). The CDR3 reads CASSSKTSAYQETQYF. The CDR3 bases are TGTGCCAGCAGCTCCAAGACTAGCGCCTACCAAGAGACCCAGTACTTC.

The rearrangement links TRBV20-1 to TRBJ2-3; 9 nucleotides agree with TRBD2. The CDR3 has 16 residues. V dropped 0 bases and J dropped 1; count of bases not matched to a gene: 5. CDR1 DFQATT and CDR2 SNEGSKA come from the germline V gene (reference sequence). The CDR3 sequence: CSARDQTSGGTDTQYF. The CDR3 bases are TGCAGTGCTAGAGATCAGACTAGCGGAGGCACAGATACGCAGTATTTT.

This rearrangement joins TRBV5-6 to TRBJ2-5; unclear D gene. The CDR3 has 15 residues. The V end lost 0 bases, the J end lost 1 base, and 10 bases lay between the germline ends. Germline V CDR1 and CDR2: SGHDT, YYEEEE. CDR3 residues: CASSLGRSAQETQYF. For the CDR3, the DNA is TGTGCCAGCAGCTTGGGCAGGTCGGCCCAAGAGACCCAGTACTTC.

The rearrangement joins TRBV28 to TRBJ1-1; D is perhaps TRBD1 (5 bases). V was cut by 6 bases and J by 4 bases, with 15 bases left in between. This CDR3 comprises 14 residues. Per germline, CDR1 MDHEN and CDR2 SYDVKM. The CDR3 spells CASRIKTGSTEAFF. Here the CDR3 DNA reads TGTGCCAGCAGAATCAAAACAGGTAGCACTGAAGCTTTCTTT.

On this clonotype: Mismatch with germline at one junction end may stem from a read error. This rearrangement joins TRBV27 to TRBJ2-3; D is perhaps TRBD2 (5 bases). The CDR3 loop spans 13 amino acids. The germline V gene encodes CDR1 MNHEY and CDR2 SMNVEV (reference sequence). The CDR3 reads CASIALGTDTQYF. CDR3 nucleotide sequence: TGTGCCAGCATAGCGCTAGGCACGGATACGCAGTATTTT.

The chain employs TRBV20-1 and TRBJ1-1, with TRBD1 as a possible D gene (6 bases). This CDR3 has 15 amino acids. CDR1 is DFQATT and CDR2 is SNEGSKA in the germline V gene (reference sequence). Trimming left V 1 base short and J 2 bases short, with 14 bases between. The CDR3 protein is CSARGHRERNTEAFF. CDR3 sequence (DNA): TGCAGTGCTAGAGGCCACAGGGAAAGAAACACTGAAGCTTTCTTT.

This clonotype turned up a few times. J is TRBJ1-1 and V is TRBV29-1; D remains unclear. The CDR3 covers 12 residues. Germline CDR1 SQVTM, CDR2 ANQGSEA. V gave up 7 bases and J gave up 0 bases, with 9 bases separating them. The CDR3 loop is CSETDLNTEAFF. Here the CDR3 DNA reads TGCAGCGAGACGGACTTGAACACTGAAGCTTTCTTT.

The V and J genes are TRBV28 and TRBJ2-7; TRBD1 aligns across 12 bases. Germline V CDR1 and CDR2: MDHEN, SYDVKM. The trim removed 7 bases at V and 5 bases at J, leaving 6 bases unmatched. There are 14 residues in the CDR3. CDR3 DNA: TGTGCCAGCATAGGGACAGGGGGCTTCGACGAGCAGTACTTC. It encodes CASIGTGGFDEQYF.

On this clonotype itself: The conserved final phenylalanine or tryptophan is absent from the CDR3, which likely points to a read error. The rearrangement links TRBV11-2 to TRBJ2-4; D unresolved. CDR3 length equals 13 residues. Trimming left V 1 base short and J 5 bases short, with 6 bases between. Germline assignment: CDR1 SGHAT and CDR2 FQNNGV. This CDR3 reads CASSLGQQNIQYL. The CDR3, as DNA: TGTGCCAGCAGCTTAGGGCAACAAAACATTCAGTACCTC.

The chain recombines TRBV21-1 with TRBJ2-5; no check of the table's D call, TRBD1, against the DNA was made. TRBV21-1 is shown as a pseudogene. The CDR3 spans 15 residues. CDR3 nucleotide sequence: TGTGCCAGCAGCAAAGCGAGGACAGCCCAAGAGACCCAGTACTTC. It yields the protein CASSKARTAQETQYF.

This chain joins TRBV5-1 and TRBJ2-7; 8 bases map to TRBD2. Germline CDR1 reads SGHRS; CDR2 reads YFSETQ. V gave up 1 base and J gave up 2 bases; unmatched junction bases: 5. This CDR3 is 15 amino acids long. CDR3 protein: CASSLTSGLTYEQYF. Written as DNA, the CDR3 is TGCGCCAGCAGCTTGACTAGCGGCTTAACCTACGAGCAGTACTTC. Filled out from reference TRBV5-1 and TRBJ2-7, the complete variable domain reads KAGVTQTPRYLIKTRGQQVTLSCSPISGHRSVSWYQQTPGQGLQFLFEYFSETQRNKGNFPGRFSGRQFSNSRSEMNVSTLELGDSALYLCASSLTSGLTYEQYFGPGTRLTVT.

This clonotype was recorded once. V usage is TRBV6-2 or TRBV6-3 and J usage is TRBJ2-1; D unresolved. The CDR3 totals 14 residues. Deletions cut 5 bases from V and 13 bases from J, with 21 bases between. Germline V CDR1 and CDR2: MNHEY, SVGEGT. CDR3 sequence (DNA): TGTGCCAGCAGTGGGGATGTGGGCCAAGAGACCCAGTTCTTC. The encoded protein is CASSGDVGQETQFF.

This clonotype turned up a few times. This rearrangement joins TRBV7-9 to TRBJ2-7; TRBD2 is a possible D gene (6 bases). Trimming shortened V by 1 base and J by 0 bases, and 19 bases separated the two germline ends. Per germline, CDR1 SEHNR and CDR2 FQNEAQ (reference sequence). This CDR3 comprises 18 residues. CDR3 in amino acids: CASSLDDLGGRSSYEQYF. The CDR3 bases are TGTGCCAGCAGCTTAGACGATCTAGGTGGGAGGAGCTCCTACGAGCAGTACTTC.

Worth noting for this clonotype: Sequence at one end of the junction differs from germline and may be a read error. The V and J genes are TRBV27 and TRBJ2-1; D gene unclear. The CDR3 runs 16 residues. Germline-derived CDR1 and CDR2 are MNHEY and SMNVEV (reference sequence). The CDR3 protein is CASSFSRDSSYKEQFF. Written as DNA, the CDR3 is TGTGCCAGCAGTTTTTCTAGGGATAGCTCCTACAAGGAGCAGTTCTTC.

The gene calls are TRBV20-1 and TRBJ2-7; 10 bases are a match to TRBD2. Losses at the gene ends were 3 bases for V and 4 bases for J; bases not matched to a gene: 9. CDR1 DFQATT and CDR2 SNEGSKA come from the germline V gene (reference sequence). The CDR3 covers 15 residues. For the CDR3, the DNA is TGCAGTGCTAGCTACAGCGGGAGGGCCTTGTACGAGCAGTACTTC. Translating gives CSASYSGRALYEQYF.

Only a few counts were recorded for this clonotype. This sequence joins TRBV5-1 and TRBJ2-5; maybe TRBD2 (5 bases). V lost 0 bases, J lost 11 bases, and 23 bases lay in between. CDR1 and CDR2 (germline): SGHRS, YFSETQ. The CDR3 extends over 16 amino acids. This CDR3 is CASSLAPPETGVKQYF. The DNA for the CDR3 is TGCGCCAGCAGCTTGGCCCCTCCGGAAACCGGGGTCAAGCAGTACTTC.

The J gene is TRBJ1-4, the V gene TRBV20-1, with D possibly matching TRBD1 (6 bases). The CDR3 is 13 residues long. Germline CDR1 reads DFQATT; CDR2 reads SNEGSKA (reference sequence). Trimming left V 5 bases short and J 5 bases short, with 12 bases between. CDR3 bases: TGCAGTGCTCTGGACAGCTTGAATGAAAAACTGTTTTTT. Translating it yields CSALDSLNEKLFF.